This T cell receptor (beta chain) emerged from a study of blood T cells in healthy people across ages. The authors ran a second PCR of about 7 to 12 cycles using a sample-barcoded 5' primer and a J-beta primer mix. TCRdb passed the 5' RACE reads through MiXCR, listing each CDR3 protein once. Of around 1,900,000 distinct CDR3 sequences in the sample, approximately 39% were seen once. This CDR3 spans 14 amino acids. The junction had 8 bases not matched to a gene; V was cut back by 6 bases and J by 6 bases. The V gene's germline CDR1 is SEHNR and CDR2 FQNEAQ (reference sequence). This TCR was recovered from a human donor in good health. The chain couples TRBV7-9 to TRBJ2-1, with 7 bases identical to TRBD1. The material sequenced was blood. The CDR3 region has the DNA TGTGCCAGCAGTGGACAGGAGGAGTTCAATGAGCAGTTCTTC. This gives the protein CASSGQEEFNEQFF.